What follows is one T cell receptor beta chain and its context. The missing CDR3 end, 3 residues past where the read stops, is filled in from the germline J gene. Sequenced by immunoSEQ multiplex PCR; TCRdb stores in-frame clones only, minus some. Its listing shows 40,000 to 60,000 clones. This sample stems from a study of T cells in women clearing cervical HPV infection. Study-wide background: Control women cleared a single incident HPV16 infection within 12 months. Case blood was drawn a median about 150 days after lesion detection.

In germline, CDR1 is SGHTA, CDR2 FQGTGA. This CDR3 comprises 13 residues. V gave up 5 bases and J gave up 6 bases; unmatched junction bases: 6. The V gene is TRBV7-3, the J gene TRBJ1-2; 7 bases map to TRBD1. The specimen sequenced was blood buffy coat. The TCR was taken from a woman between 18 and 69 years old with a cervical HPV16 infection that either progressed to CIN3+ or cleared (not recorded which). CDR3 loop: CASSNRGSHGYTF. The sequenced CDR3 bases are TGTGCCAGCAGCAACAGGGGAAGCCATGGC.